The 29 T cell receptor beta chains reported below all come from one sample, sequenced in a study of radiation and T cells in renal cell carcinoma. Time point specified: blood 2 weeks post-SBRT. Treatment specified: 15 Gy SBRT to primary tumor, nephrectomy 4 weeks later. TCRdb's table, derived via immunoSEQ multiplex PCR, lists solely in-frame clones and lacks some. The data hold fewer than 55,000 clones, with 75% to 90% observed a single time. Source: blood, taken from a patient whose treatment included radiotherapy and nephrectomy. The receptors shown here come from a woman between 70 and 85 years old with renal cell carcinoma.

The chain is built from TRBV30 and TRBJ1-6; 10 bases match TRBD1. With 3 bases clipped from V and 7 bases from J, the junction kept 6 bases outside the gene matches. The CDR3 is made up of 15 amino acids. CDR1 is GTSNPN, CDR2 SVGIG, per germline (reference sequence). The CDR3 DNA reads as TGTGCCTGGAGGAGGGGACAGGGGAACAATTCACCCCTCCACTTT. This encodes CAWRRGQGNNSPLHF.

This clone was counted only a few times. V gene TRBV6-5 combines with J gene TRBJ1-4, with 7 positions matching TRBD1. The trim removed 8 bases at V and 4 bases at J, leaving 4 bases unmatched. The CDR3 sequence is 13 residues long. CDR1 and CDR2 from the germline V gene are MNHEY and SVGAGI. CDR3 in amino acids: CASQGQNNEKLFF. Here the CDR3 DNA reads TGTGCCAGCCAGGGACAGAATAATGAAAAACTGTTTTTT.

The chain links TRBV5-1 to TRBJ1-4; D is undetermined. V was pared by 4 bases and J by 4 bases, with 11 bases between. The length of the CDR3 is 14 residues. Germline V gene data show CDR1 as SGHRS and CDR2 as YFSETQ. The CDR3 region has the DNA TGCGCCAGCAGCCTGTCCCGCGGTAATGAAAAACTGTTTTTT. Translated: CASSLSRGNEKLFF.

J is TRBJ1-1 and V is TRBV7-9; D not resolved. The V and J ends lost 4 bases and 1 base respectively, with 13 bases between them. The CDR3 runs to 15 residues. The germline gives CDR1 SEHNR, CDR2 FQNEAQ (reference sequence). CDR3 region: CASSSWRVRNTEAFF. The CDR3 DNA is TGTGCCAGCAGCTCCTGGCGGGTAAGGAACACTGAAGCTTTCTTT. The entire variable domain, with the rest obtained from reference TRBV7-9 and TRBJ1-1, is as follows: DTGVSQNPRHKITKRGQNVTFRCDPISEHNRLYWYRQTLGQGPEFLTYFQNEAQLEKSRLLSDRFSAERPKGSFSTLEIQRTEQGDSAMYLCASSSWRVRNTEAFFGQGTRLTVV.

The V and J genes are TRBV4-1 and TRBJ1-6; no reliable D call. This CDR3 has 12 amino acids. Germline V gene lookup returns CDR1 MGHRA and CDR2 YSYEKL. Between the trimmed V and J ends, which lost 1 base and 10 bases, there was a span of 5 bases. As DNA, the CDR3 is TGCGCCAGCAGCCAAGGCGGGTCACCCCTCCACTTT. This translates into CASSQGGSPLHF.

The J gene is TRBJ1-1, the V gene TRBV2; D gene unclear. From germline, CDR1 is SNHLY and CDR2 FYNNEI. This CDR3 contains 13 residues. V lost 4 bases and J lost 2, with 8 bases in between. CDR3 loop: CASSVIQNTEAFF. CDR3 sequence (DNA): TGTGCCAGCAGTGTTATACAAAACACTGAAGCTTTCTTT.

This chain connects TRBV14 to TRBJ1-4; D unclear. Trimming shortened V by 9 bases and J by 0 bases, and 11 bases separated the two germline ends. Germline V gene sequence: CDR1 SGHDN, CDR2 FVKESK. The CDR3 contains 14 residues. CDR3 DNA sequence: TGTGCCAGGATTCAGCTTGCAACTAATGAAAAACTGTTTTTT. Protein sequence: CARIQLATNEKLFF.

The gene calls are TRBV6-1 and TRBJ1-2; tentatively, D is TRBD1 (5 bases). Germline V gene sequence: CDR1 MNHNS, CDR2 SASEGT. The CDR3 is 14 amino acids. Deletions cut 7 bases from V and 5 bases from J, with 17 bases between. Written as DNA, the CDR3 is TGTGCCAGCAAGGTCAGGGATACTGGGTATGGCTACACCTTC. Amino acids: CASKVRDTGYGYTF.

The chain uses TRBV2 and TRBJ1-2; possibly TRBD1 for D (5 bases). CDR1 and CDR2 (germline): SNHLY, FYNNEI. V lost 8 bases to trimming and J lost 7 bases, with 17 bases between them. This CDR3 is 13 amino acids long. The chain's CDR3 is CASRKDGGGGYTF. CDR3 nucleotide sequence: TGTGCCAGCCGAAAAGATGGGGGAGGTGGCTACACCTTC. The entire variable domain, with the rest obtained from reference TRBV2 and TRBJ1-2, is as follows: EPEVTQTPSHQVTQMGQEVILRCVPISNHLYFYWYRQILGQKVEFLVSFYNNEISEKSEIFDDQFSVERPDGSNFTLKIRSTKLEDSAMYFCASRKDGGGGYTFGSGTRLTVV.

The table lists this clone with a few counts. The rearrangement joins TRBV7-7 to TRBJ2-5; D may be TRBD1 or TRBD2 (6 bases each). There are 15 residues in the CDR3. Trimming removed 2 bases from V and 4 bases from J, with 14 bases in between. CDR1 is SSHAT and CDR2 is FNYEAQ in the germline V gene (reference sequence). The CDR3 protein is CASSLNIGGGETQYF. The CDR3 DNA follows: TGTGCCAGCAGCTTAAATATCGGGGGCGGAGAGACCCAGTACTTC.

V usage is TRBV5-6 and J usage is TRBJ2-7; the match to TRBD1 covers 7 bases. J gave up 6 bases and V 4 bases, and 7 bases lay outside the gene matches. The CDR3 has 13 residues. Germline V gene sequence: CDR1 SGHDT, CDR2 YYEEEE. CDR3 sequence: CASSLGQAGEQYF. The DNA for the CDR3 is TGTGCCAGCAGCCTCGGACAGGCCGGCGAGCAGTACTTC.

The rearrangement uses TRBV19 and TRBJ2-5; weak D call: TRBD2 (6 bases). Between the trimmed V and J ends, which lost 3 bases and 2 bases, there was a span of 13 bases. This CDR3 comprises 15 residues. CDR1 and CDR2 (germline): LNHDA, SQIVND (reference sequence). The chain's CDR3 is CASSMGGRIQETQYF. The CDR3 DNA follows: TGTGCCAGTAGTATGGGGGGACGGATACAAGAGACCCAGTACTTC.

This rearrangement joins TRBV5-1 to TRBJ1-3; TRBD1 matches at 7 bases. In germline, CDR1 is SGHRS, CDR2 YFSETQ. The CDR3 is 16 residues long. Germline trimming cut 3 bases from V and 3 bases from J; bases unmatched to any gene: 9. CDR3 DNA: TGCGCCAGCAGCTCGGCGACAGGGCGGAGTGGAAACACCATATATTTT. The encoded protein is CASSSATGRSGNTIYF.

The chain employs TRBV27 and TRBJ2-3; D unresolved. Germline V gene sequence: CDR1 MNHEY, CDR2 SMNVEV (reference sequence). The V end lost 2 bases, the J end lost 2 bases, and 11 bases lay between the germline ends. This CDR3 contains 15 residues. CDR3 nucleotide sequence: TGTGCCAGCAGTTTAGGGCTGCCCGACACAGATACGCAGTATTTT. Translated: CASSLGLPDTDTQYF.

This clone was recorded only once. The V gene is TRBV7-9, the J gene TRBJ2-5; D uncertain. Germline CDR1 SEHNR, CDR2 FQNEAQ (reference sequence). V lost 2 bases to trimming and J lost 3 bases, with 4 bases between them. The CDR3 runs 12 residues. The DNA for the CDR3 is TGTGCCAGCAGCTTAATGAAAGAGACCCAGTACTTC. Protein: CASSLMKETQYF.

V is TRBV19 and J is TRBJ2-3; D gene ambiguous. Trimming shortened V by 0 bases and J by 6 bases, and 13 bases separated the two germline ends. CDR1 and CDR2 from the germline V gene are LNHDA and SQIVND (reference sequence). There are 15 residues in the CDR3. The CDR3 coding sequence is TGTGCCAGTAGTATAGATCGGCAGTGGCCGGATACGCAGTATTTT. Translating gives CASSIDRQWPDTQYF.

The chain couples TRBV6-1 to TRBJ2-2, with a weak D call TRBD1 (6 bases). There are 15 residues in the CDR3. Trimming removed 1 base from V and 6 bases from J, with 12 bases in between. Germline V gives CDR1 MNHNS, CDR2 SASEGT. The CDR3 is CASSEGTRGAGELFF. The CDR3, as DNA: TGTGCCAGCAGTGAAGGGACCAGGGGCGCCGGGGAGCTGTTTTTT.

The rearrangement uses TRBV10-3 and TRBJ2-2, with D maybe TRBD1 (6 bases). V shed 0 bases and J shed 7 bases, with 15 bases lying between them. Germline V lookup: CDR1 ENHRY, CDR2 SYGVKD. CDR3 length: 16 amino acids. This chain's CDR3 is CAISESQGSVDGELFF. The CDR3 DNA reads as TGTGCCATCAGTGAGTCCCAGGGGTCGGTTGACGGGGAGCTGTTTTTT.

This chain links TRBV5-1 with TRBJ2-3; 8 positions agree with TRBD1. The CDR3 runs to 15 residues. J was trimmed by 5 bases and V by 0 bases; bases with no gene match: 5. Germline-derived CDR1 and CDR2 are SGHRS and YFSETQ. The CDR3 spells CASSLGQGARDTQYF. CDR3 DNA: TGCGCCAGCAGCTTGGGCCAGGGGGCAAGAGATACGCAGTATTTT.

The chain employs TRBV7-9 and TRBJ2-7, with a weak D call TRBD1 (5 bases). This CDR3 contains 16 residues. Germline V gene lookup returns CDR1 SEHNR and CDR2 FQNEAQ (reference sequence). V shed 6 bases and J shed 2 bases, with 20 bases lying between them. The CDR3 nucleotides are TGTGCCAGCAGTACAGGAGCTGGCATGCGAGCCTACGAGCAGTACTTC. Translated, it gives CASSTGAGMRAYEQYF.

The chain combines TRBV19 with TRBJ2-1, with TRBD2 identical over 9 bases. The germline V gene encodes CDR1 LNHDA and CDR2 SQIVND (reference sequence). The J segment lost 7 bases and the V segment lost 4 bases, leaving 11 bases of the junction unmatched. The CDR3 has 16 amino acids. The CDR3 DNA reads as TGTGCCAGTAGTACCTGGGGGCGGGAGGGTCGGAATGAGCAGTTCTTC. Its translation is CASSTWGREGRNEQFF.

The chain links TRBV27 to TRBJ2-2; 8 bases align to TRBD1. The CDR3 is made up of 15 amino acids. Germline values: CDR1 MNHEY, CDR2 SMNVEV (reference sequence). V shed 4 bases and J 4 bases; nucleotides not matched to a gene: 5. The CDR3 bases are TGTGCCAGCAGTTCGTACGGACAGGGCACCGGGGAGCTGTTTTTT. Protein sequence: CASSSYGQGTGELFF.

The chain uses TRBV9 and TRBJ2-3; D not resolved. Between the trimmed V and J ends, which lost 4 bases and 6 bases, there was a span of 6 bases. The germline gives CDR1 SGDLS, CDR2 YYNGEE. The CDR3 runs to 11 residues. CDR3 bases: TGTGCCAGCAGCTTCCAGGATACGCAGTATTTT. It is translated as CASSFQDTQYF.

The V call is TRBV5-1, the J call TRBJ2-5; tentatively, D is TRBD2 (5 bases). Per germline, CDR1 SGHRS and CDR2 YFSETQ. The CDR3 is made up of 14 amino acids. V was cut by 2 bases and J by 0 bases, with 8 bases left in between. CDR3 sequence: CASSFWEYQETQYF. The CDR3 nucleotides read TGCGCCAGCAGCTTTTGGGAGTACCAAGAGACCCAGTACTTC.

The chain employs TRBV4-1 and TRBJ1-2; possibly TRBD1 for D (6 bases). Germline V CDR1 and CDR2: MGHRA, YSYEKL. This CDR3 is built from 14 residues. Deletions cut 4 bases from V and 4 bases from J, with 13 bases between. This chain's CDR3 is CASSPMDSGYGYTF. The CDR3 DNA sequence: TGCGCCAGCAGCCCTATGGACAGTGGCTATGGCTACACCTTC.

This clone came up once. The chain joins TRBV19 to TRBJ1-2, with 7 nucleotides matching TRBD1. There are 16 residues in the CDR3. Looked up from germline, CDR1 is LNHDA and CDR2 is SQIVND (reference sequence). J gave up 4 bases and V 4 bases, and 12 bases lay outside the gene matches. The CDR3 nucleotides read TGTGCCAGTAGTACATCGGGACAGAGGTATTTCTATGGCTACACCTTC. It specifies CASSTSGQRYFYGYTF.

V is TRBV10-3 and J is TRBJ1-1; TRBD1 aligns across 7 bases. The CDR3 runs 12 residues. Germline V CDR1 and CDR2: ENHRY, SYGVKD. V lost 7 bases and J lost 3; bases outside the gene matches: 2. DNA of the CDR3: TGTGCCATCAACCAGGGGGACACTGAAGCTTTCTTT. Amino acids: CAINQGDTEAFF.

J is TRBJ2-1 and V is TRBV5-1; maybe TRBD2 (6 bases). Deletions cut 1 base from V and 9 bases from J, with 17 bases between. This CDR3 spans 15 amino acids. CDR1 SGHRS and CDR2 YFSETQ come from the germline V gene. The CDR3 region has the DNA TGCGCCAGCAGCTTGCCTAGCGTTCTCTTACGTGAGCAGTTCTTC. Translation gives CASSLPSVLLREQFF. The full variable domain, completed using reference TRBV5-1 and TRBJ2-1, is KAGVTQTPRYLIKTRGQQVTLSCSPISGHRSVSWYQQTPGQGLQFLFEYFSETQRNKGNFPGRFSGRQFSNSRSEMNVSTLELGDSALYLCASSLPSVLLREQFFGPGTRLTVL.

This chain uses TRBV6-1 with TRBJ2-7; no clear D. This CDR3 is built from 13 residues. In germline, CDR1 is MNHNS, CDR2 SASEGT. V was pared by 3 bases and J by 1 base, with 7 bases between. The CDR3 region has the DNA TGTGCCAGCAGTGACTTTTGGTCCTACGAGCAGTACTTC. As protein: CASSDFWSYEQYF.